The 14 T cell receptor beta chains below all came from one sample that was sequenced in a study of shared clonotypes between healthy human individuals (TCRdb year 2020). The library was built by means of the immunoSEQ multiplex PCR assay. TCRdb's version of the immuneACCESS table is confined to in-frame rearrangements and falls short of the full clone set. An unresolved V gene accounts for under half of the shortfall where checked; the remainder is of unknown origin. The sample yields roughly 2.4 million clones; roughly 95% were counted once. The ten largest clones capture approximately 0.13% of the sample. The specimen was naive CD4+ T cells sorted from blood. In the paper's terms, the cell subset or site label means: CD45RA+ positively selected. The receptors originated from a man younger than 35 in good health.

This clone was seen once. The chain recombines TRBV4-3 with TRBJ2-7; 11 bases match TRBD2. Germline loops: CDR1 LGHNA, CDR2 YSLEER. The V segment lost 0 bases and the J segment 2 bases; nucleotides outside the gene matches: 3. The CDR3 is 16 amino acids. The CDR3 coding sequence is TGCGCCAGCAGCCAAGAACTAGCGGGAGTTACCTACGAGCAGTACTTC. Protein product: CASSQELAGVTYEQYF.

The chain couples TRBV30 to TRBJ2-1; the match to TRBD2 covers 11 bases. J gave up 11 bases and V 0 bases, and 6 bases lay outside the gene matches. CDR3 length equals 14 residues. Germline V gene data show CDR1 as GTSNPN and CDR2 as SVGIG (reference sequence). CDR3 sequence reads: CAWSVGVAGGQQFF. In DNA, the CDR3 is TGTGCCTGGAGTGTTGGAGTAGCGGGAGGGCAGCAGTTCTTC.

The sample holds one count of this clone. The same CDR3 can be traced to other DNA sequences in this sample. J is TRBJ1-2 and V is TRBV5-4, with D possibly being TRBD1 (5 bases). The germline gives CDR1 SGHNT, CDR2 YYREEE (reference sequence). The V end was cut by 0 bases, the J end by 6 bases, with 9 bases between. The CDR3 extends over 13 amino acids. The CDR3 region has the DNA TGTGCCAGCAGCTTGGCCCTGGGGGATGGCTACACCTTC. Translating it yields CASSLALGDGYTF.

The chain carries TRBV7-2 and TRBJ1-6; 10 nucleotides agree with TRBD1. V lost 5 bases and J lost 11; bases outside the gene matches: 15. From germline, CDR1 is SGHTA and CDR2 FQGNSA. CDR3 size: 17 residues. The DNA for the CDR3 is TGTGCCAGCAGCCGCCGAAGTTGGACAGGGGGAGATCCACCCCTCCACTTT. As protein: CASSRRSWTGGDPPLHF.

Worth noting for this clone: This sample includes further DNA sequences coding for the same CDR3. This chain links TRBV27 with TRBJ1-2; a possible D gene is TRBD1 (5 bases). Trimming stripped 5 bases from V and 4 bases from J, with 11 bases between. Per the germline V gene, CDR1 is MNHEY and CDR2 is SMNVEV (reference sequence). The CDR3 extends over 13 amino acids. CDR3 bases: TGTGCCAGCAGTCCTAGGGGAGGCTATGGCTACACCTTC. Residues: CASSPRGGYGYTF.

The genes are TRBV7-8 and TRBJ1-2, with TRBD1 as a possible D gene (5 bases). The CDR3 spans 15 residues. CDR1 is SGHVS, CDR2 FQNEAQ, per germline. The V gene lost 6 bases and the J gene lost 5 bases, with 19 bases spanning the gap. DNA of the CDR3: TGTGCCAGCAGTCCCGAGATGGGGGAGATTTATGGCTACACCTTC. The encoded protein is CASSPEMGEIYGYTF.

The chain is built from TRBV7-2 and TRBJ1-2; TRBD1 matches at 9 bases. Germline CDR1 and CDR2: SGHTA and FQGNSA. The V segment lost 1 base and the J segment 5 bases; nucleotides outside the gene matches: 5. The CDR3 runs 15 residues. In nucleotides, the CDR3 is TGTGCCAGCAGCTTAGACTCGACAGGGGGGTATGGCTACACCTTC. This codes for CASSLDSTGGYGYTF. Looking up the rest from reference TRBV7-2 and TRBJ1-2 gives the full variable domain: GAGVSQSPSNKVTEKGKDVELRCDPISGHTALYWYRQSLGQGLEFLIYFQGNSAPDKSGLPSDRFSAERTGGSVSTLTIQRTQQEDSAVYLCASSLDSTGGYGYTFGSGTRLTVV.

This clone was counted once. The chain links TRBV29-1 to TRBJ2-7, with D possibly matching TRBD1 (6 bases). Germline V CDR1 and CDR2: SQVTM, ANQGSEA. This CDR3 is built from 11 residues. V shed 7 bases and J shed 5 bases, with 12 bases lying between them. CDR3 DNA sequence: TGCAGCGCAGCGACAGGCCACGAGCAGTACTTC. Encoded protein: CSAATGHEQYF.

For this clone: This sample also contains other DNA sequences that code for the same CDR3. This chain links TRBV5-1 with TRBJ1-2; TRBD1 aligns across 7 bases. Per germline, CDR1 SGHRS and CDR2 YFSETQ. V lost 4 bases, J lost 4 bases, and 4 bases stayed unmatched. This CDR3 is 13 amino acids long. As DNA, the CDR3 is TGCGCCAGCAGCGTGGGACAGAGCTATGGCTACACCTTC. It specifies CASSVGQSYGYTF.

V usage is TRBV10-2 and J usage is TRBJ1-1, with 8 bases identical to TRBD1. This CDR3 comprises 15 residues. The V and J ends lost 6 bases and 0 bases, in that order; junction bases with no gene match: 6. The germline V gene has CDR1 WSHSY and CDR2 SAAADI. CDR3 amino acids: CASRWTGLMNTEAFF. The CDR3 coding sequence is TGCGCCAGCAGGTGGACAGGGCTGATGAACACTGAAGCTTTCTTT.

This chain uses TRBV5-6 with TRBJ2-7; D is possibly TRBD2 (5 bases). Trimming stripped 10 bases from V and 3 bases from J, with 29 bases between. This CDR3 spans 17 amino acids. Germline V gene data show CDR1 as SGHDT and CDR2 as YYEEEE. CDR3 amino acids: CALRTGLKMLVDYEQYF. CDR3 DNA sequence: TGTGCCCTAAGGACGGGATTGAAGATGCTCGTGGACTACGAGCAGTACTTC. Full variable domain (remainder filled in from reference TRBV5-6 and TRBJ2-7): DAGVTQSPTHLIKTRGQQVTLRCSPKSGHDTVSWYQQALGQGPQFIFQYYEEEERQRGNFPDRFSGHQFPNYSSELNVNALLLGDSALYLCALRTGLKMLVDYEQYFGPGTRLTVT.

The chain carries TRBV20-1 and TRBJ2-3; a weak D match, TRBD2 (5 bases). Trimming took off 6 bases at V and 4 bases at J, with 8 bases between the two ends. The CDR3 is made up of 11 amino acids. From germline, CDR1 is DFQATT and CDR2 SNEGSKA (reference sequence). CDR3 residues: CSARRPDTQYF. The CDR3 DNA reads as TGCAGTGCCAGGAGGCCAGATACGCAGTATTTT.

This rearrangement joins TRBV2 to TRBJ1-5; possible D gene TRBD1, 6 bases. The V end lost 6 bases, the J end lost 3 bases, and 15 bases lay between the germline ends. This CDR3 contains 15 residues. CDR1 SNHLY and CDR2 FYNNEI come from the germline V gene. CDR3 protein: CASSKTGWNNQPQHF. For the CDR3, the DNA is TGTGCCAGCAGCAAAACAGGGTGGAACAATCAGCCCCAGCATTTT. Combining the CDR3 with reference TRBV2 and TRBJ1-5 gives the whole variable domain EPEVTQTPSHQVTQMGQEVILRCVPISNHLYFYWYRQILGQKVEFLVSFYNNEISEKSEIFDDQFSVERPDGSNFTLKIRSTKLEDSAMYFCASSKTGWNNQPQHFGDGTRLSIL.

As to this clone: Just one base apart from a much larger clone, this may be a read error. The chain combines TRBV7-2 with TRBJ2-7; D remains ambiguous. The CDR3 is 11 amino acids. Germline CDR1 is SGHTA and CDR2 is FQGNSA. V was shortened by 5 bases and J by 2 bases, with 4 bases between the two germline ends. CDR3 nucleotides: TGTGCCAGCAGCCCCCCCTACGAGCAGTACTTC. Its protein product is CASSPPYEQYF.